These 23 T cell receptor beta chains were all obtained from the same sample, sequenced in a study of blood T cells in healthy people across ages (dated by TCRdb to the mid-2010s). Library construction relied on 5' RACE. A second 7 to 11 cycle PCR used a sample-barcoded 5' primer and a J-beta primer mix. The public sequencing data were trimmed at Q25 with fastp and processed into clonotypes with MiXCR by TCRdb, which kept only in-frame beta chains. Rows with one shared CDR3 protein collapse into an entry with the most common genes and DNA. Recorded for this sample are over 1,500,000 distinct CDR3 sequences; around 40% of them occurred a single time. In total, the top ten clones hold about 23% of the sample. Sequencing input: blood. The receptors originated from a human donor in good health.

This clonotype has just a few counts. A read error may account for a junction end that differs from germline. The gene calls are TRBV7-2 and TRBJ2-1, with 9 bases that match TRBD2. Germline CDR1 SGHTA, CDR2 FQGNSA. The CDR3 is 15 residues long. As DNA, the CDR3 is TGTGCCAGCAGCCTAGCGGGGTCAACCTACAATGAGCAGTTCTTC. Encoded protein: CASSLAGSTYNEQFF.

The chain combines TRBV7-2 with TRBJ2-1; unclear D gene. The CDR3 extends over 15 amino acids. CDR1 SGHTA and CDR2 FQGNSA come from the germline V gene. V lost 4 bases to trimming and J lost 6 bases, with 16 bases between them. CDR3 sequence (DNA): TGTGCCAGCAGCTACCGGGTCCTAAGTATCAATGAGCAGTTCTTC. Translation gives CASSYRVLSINEQFF.

The DNA for the CDR3 is TGTGCCATCAGTGGGACAGGGGGCGGAGAGCAGTTCTTC. Amino acid sequence: CAISGTGGGEQFF. The V and J genes are TRBV10-3 and TRBJ2-1; 11 bases fit TRBD1. With 4 bases clipped from V and 10 bases from J, the junction kept 3 bases outside the gene matches. Germline V gene data show CDR1 as ENHRY and CDR2 as SYGVKD. The CDR3 is made up of 13 amino acids.

The chain links TRBV24-1 to TRBJ2-1, with a tentative D call TRBD1 (6 bases). Germline V gene data show CDR1 as KGHDR and CDR2 as SFDVKD. V was shortened by 3 bases and J by 1 base, with 9 bases between the two germline ends. The CDR3 totals 15 residues. Here the CDR3 reads CATSDHRVSYNEQFF. The CDR3 coding sequence is TGTGCCACCAGTGATCACAGGGTTTCCTACAATGAGCAGTTCTTC.

This clonotype appeared a few times. The rearrangement uses TRBV15 and TRBJ2-5; no clear D. This CDR3 is built from 14 residues. Germline lookup yields CDR1 LNHNV and CDR2 YYDKDF (reference sequence). Trimming removed 2 bases from V and 5 bases from J, with 12 bases in between. CDR3: CATSRSLTAETQYF. In nucleotides, the CDR3 is TGTGCCACCAGCAGAAGTTTGACGGCGGAGACCCAGTACTTC.

On this clonotype itself: One end of the junction is discordant with germline, which a read error may explain. This rearrangement joins TRBV3-1 to TRBJ2-5; D gene unclear. Germline CDR1 and CDR2: LGHDT and YNNKEL (reference sequence). CDR3 length equals 12 residues. CDR3 bases: TGTGCCAGCAGCCAAGAAGAAGAGGCCCAGTACTTC. Translation: CASSQEEEAQYF.

This clonotype was counted between two and nine times. This sequence joins TRBV20-1 and TRBJ2-1, with D tentatively TRBD2 (5 bases). Germline loops: CDR1 DFQATT, CDR2 SNEGSKA (reference sequence). The CDR3 is made up of 11 amino acids. DNA for the CDR3: TGCAGGGCGGGCCCTTACAATGAGCAGTTCTTC. It is translated as CRAGPYNEQFF.

The CDR3 loop reads CASSYFGGTAQITCEQYF. CDR3 nucleotides: TGTGCCAGCAGTTACTTCGGTGGGACAGCCCAAATAACCTGCGAGCAGTACTTC. The chain couples TRBV6-5 to TRBJ2-7; TRBD1 matches at 7 bases. The CDR3 sequence is 18 residues long. Unmatched junction bases numbered 18, after V lost 1 base and J lost 6 bases. Germline CDR1 MNHEY, CDR2 SVGAGI.

This clonotype was observed a few times. This sequence joins TRBV20-1 and TRBJ2-3, with 8 positions matching TRBD1. Germline CDR1 and CDR2: DFQATT and SNEGSKA (reference sequence). V was clipped by 6 bases and J by 2 bases; unmatched bases: 7. The length of the CDR3 is 14 residues. The DNA of the CDR3 is TGCAGTGCGCCGGACAGGGTTGCCACAGATACGCAGTATTTT. Its protein is CSAPDRVATDTQYF.

The chain couples TRBV6-6 to TRBJ1-1; D is unclear. The germline V and J ends were trimmed by 0 bases and 1 base, with 9 bases remaining between them. The CDR3 is made up of 15 amino acids. Germline loops: CDR1 MNHNY, CDR2 SVGAGI (reference sequence). The DNA for the CDR3 is TGTGCCAGCAGTTACTCTAGCCCAGAGAACACTGAAGCTTTCTTT. It translates to CASSYSSPENTEAFF.

V usage is TRBV20-1 and J usage is TRBJ2-1, with a possible D match to TRBD2 (5 bases). V was trimmed by 4 bases and J by 8 bases, leaving 9 bases between them. This CDR3 is built from 11 residues. In germline, CDR1 is DFQATT, CDR2 SNEGSKA (reference sequence). CDR3 residues: CSAITRYEQFF. The DNA for the CDR3 is TGCAGTGCTATTACTAGGTATGAGCAGTTCTTC.

This clonotype occurred a few times. CDR3 protein: CASARQGEDGYTF. As DNA, the CDR3 is TGTGCCAGCGCACGACAGGGGGAAGATGGCTACACCTTC. The rearrangement uses TRBV6-2 or TRBV6-3 and TRBJ1-2, with 9 positions matching TRBD1. This CDR3 has 13 residues. V dropped 8 bases and J dropped 6; count of bases not matched to a gene: 7. Germline-derived CDR1 and CDR2 are MNHEY and SVGEGT.

The V and J genes are TRBV12-3 or TRBV12-4 and TRBJ2-1; 7 nucleotides line up with TRBD2. This CDR3 has 15 residues. Losses at the gene ends were 3 bases for V and 7 bases for J; bases not matched to a gene: 9. CDR3 sequence reads: CASSLPGGGRNEQFF. Here the CDR3 DNA reads TGTGCCAGCAGTTTGCCTGGGGGGGGAAGAAATGAGCAGTTCTTC.

The rearrangement joins TRBV5-1 to TRBJ1-2; maybe TRBD1 (6 bases). Trimming removed 0 bases at V and 2 bases at J, with 14 bases between. CDR1 is SGHRS and CDR2 is YFSETQ in the germline V gene. The CDR3 spans 16 residues. Here the CDR3 reads CASSLASDSRNYGYTF. The CDR3 nucleotides read TGCGCCAGCAGCTTGGCCTCGGACAGCCGAAACTATGGCTACACCTTC.

CDR3 sequence reads: CAIKVSSYEQYF. DNA for the CDR3: TGTGCCATCAAGGTCAGCTCCTACGAGCAGTACTTC. This sequence joins TRBV10-3 and TRBJ2-7; unclear D gene. Germline V gene data show CDR1 as ENHRY and CDR2 as SYGVKD. This CDR3 has 12 amino acids. Trimming shortened V by 7 bases and J by 0 bases, and 7 bases separated the two germline ends.

This sequence joins TRBV5-1 and TRBJ2-2; possible D gene TRBD1, 6 bases. The germline V gene encodes CDR1 SGHRS and CDR2 YFSETQ. Trimming pared 6 bases from V and 4 bases from J, leaving 19 bases between. This CDR3 is 16 amino acids long. The CDR3 is CASTITQGWGTGELFF. As DNA, the CDR3 is TGCGCCAGCACCATAACACAGGGATGGGGCACCGGGGAGCTGTTTTTT.

This clonotype was detected only a few times. The chain joins TRBV6-1 to TRBJ2-1; the D gene is possibly TRBD2 (6 bases). The V gene's germline CDR1 is MNHNS and CDR2 SASEGT. Trimming pared 6 bases from V and 1 base from J, leaving 22 bases between. The CDR3 has 18 residues. CDR3 sequence reads: CASRPPESGGESYNEQFF. CDR3 sequence (DNA): TGTGCCAGCAGACCCCCGGAGAGCGGAGGGGAATCCTACAATGAGCAGTTCTTC.

Only one count was recorded for this clonotype. V gene TRBV24-1 combines with J gene TRBJ2-5, with a tentative D call TRBD1 (5 bases). Between the trimmed V and J ends, which lost 4 bases and 4 bases, there was a span of 18 bases. Germline lookup yields CDR1 KGHDR and CDR2 SFDVKD. This CDR3 contains 16 residues. The CDR3 loop reads CATSDPTAERRETQYF. The CDR3 bases are TGTGCCACCAGTGACCCGACAGCCGAAAGGCGAGAGACCCAGTACTTC.

The chain joins TRBV6-2 or TRBV6-3 to TRBJ2-1; no clear D gene. Germline loops: CDR1 MNHEY, CDR2 SVGEGT. V gave up 8 bases and J gave up 2 bases, with 10 bases separating them. The CDR3 length is 13 residues. CDR3 protein: CASGETTYNEQFF. The CDR3 DNA is TGTGCCAGCGGGGAAACTACCTACAATGAGCAGTTCTTC.

The gene calls are TRBV11-2 and TRBJ2-1, with 7 bases identical to TRBD2. The V gene end was trimmed by 7 bases and the J gene end by 2 bases; junction bases not matched to a gene: 8. Germline CDR1 and CDR2: SGHAT and FQNNGV. The CDR3 length is 15 residues. The CDR3 nucleotides are TGTGCCAGCACCGACGGGGCGGGGGCCTACAATGAGCAGTTCTTC. Amino acids: CASTDGAGAYNEQFF.

The chain is built from TRBV7-9 and TRBJ1-2, with D possibly TRBD1 on 6 matching bases. The ends were cut back, 0 bases at V and 12 bases at J, with 14 bases in the middle. The CDR3 is 13 residues long. CDR1 SEHNR and CDR2 FQNEAQ come from the germline V gene (reference sequence). CDR3 in amino acids: CASSLAEGGLNTF. In DNA form, the CDR3 reads TGTGCCAGCAGCTTAGCGGAGGGGGGGCTAAACACCTTC. The full variable domain, with the rest looked up from reference TRBV7-9 and TRBJ1-2, is DTGVSQNPRHKITKRGQNVTFRCDPISEHNRLYWYRQTLGQGPEFLTYFQNEAQLEKSRLLSDRFSAERPKGSFSTLEIQRTEQGDSAMYLCASSLAEGGLNTFGSGTRLTVV.

In DNA form, the CDR3 reads TGTGCCAGCAGTGGGGGACTAGCGGGGGACGACAAAAACATTCAGTACTTC. Translated, it gives CASSGGLAGDDKNIQYF. This chain uses TRBV6-1 with TRBJ2-4; 14 nucleotides match TRBD2. This CDR3 has 17 residues. Germline CDR1 is MNHNS and CDR2 is SASEGT. V was clipped by 4 bases and J by 3 bases; unmatched bases: 5.

This clonotype was seen ten or more times. The rearrangement uses TRBV7-6 and TRBJ1-1, with a possible D match to TRBD1 (6 bases). V was clipped by 3 bases and J by 0 bases, with 14 bases between them. From germline, CDR1 is SGHVS and CDR2 FNYEAQ. The CDR3 sequence is 16 residues long. For the CDR3, the DNA is TGTGCCAGCAGCTTGATACAGGGTGAGATGAACACTGAAGCTTTCTTT. Its translation: CASSLIQGEMNTEAFF.